Given below is one TCR beta chain in context. Its antigen remains unidentified. Other DNA sequences in this specimen translate into the identical CDR3. This record belongs to a study of T cells in narcolepsy. Germline V gene sequence: CDR1 MRHNA, CDR2 SNTAGT. This CDR3 contains 17 residues. V was cut by 0 bases and J by 2 bases, with 13 bases left in between. Overall study findings and caveats: Healthy controls reportedly lacked the autoreactive clonotypes serially found in patients' blood. HCRT-specific and TRIB2-specific autoreactive clonotypes appeared among same-patient CSF and blood CD4+ clonotypes. No autoreactive T cell clone sequences appeared in some memory CD4+ repertoires.

The table came from immunoSEQ multiplex PCR; TCRdb's copy has only in-frame clones and leaves some out. Here the sample spans some 33,000 clones, 85% to 90% being singletons. This TCR was sampled from a human donor with narcolepsy. Sequencing was performed on CD45RA- memory CD4+ T cells from PBMCs. The rearrangement uses TRBV6-4 and TRBJ2-2, with a weak D call TRBD2 (5 bases). The CDR3 nucleotides are TGTGCCAGCAGTGACTCAAGTAGCCGGGATAACACCGGGGAGCTGTTTTTT. Amino acids: CASSDSSSRDNTGELFF.